The rows below give T cell receptor beta chains drawn from one sample of a study of T cell responses to AZD1222 COVID-19 vaccine. Using immunoSEQ multiplex PCR, the repertoire was profiled, and TCRdb retains in-frame clones only, with some absent. The repertoire has roughly 70,000 clones, 86% of them found once; the top ten carry 2% to 2.5%. Sequencing was performed on peripheral blood, taken on day 0 of AZD1222 vaccination. All receptors derive from an adult in good health. CDR3s include the opening cysteine and the closing phenylalanine or tryptophan. A D gene is named only where the DNA matches it firmly. Only part of the rows carry a size: once, few, many, or a class if the clone is expanded.

j_call | d_call | v_call | clone_size | cdr3_nt | cdr3_aa
TRBJ1-5 | TRBD1 | TRBV30 | NA | TGTGCCTGGAGGGGAGACGGGACAGGGAATCAGCCCCAGCATTTT | CAWRGDGTGNQPQHF
TRBJ2-3 | TRBD2 | TRBV4-2 | NA | TGTGCCAGCAGCCAAGAGGTGGCCCGGGGACTAGCGGGAACCGGAGATACGCAGTATTTT | CASSQEVARGLAGTGDTQYF
TRBJ2-5 | NA | TRBV5-4 | NA | TGTGCCAGCAGCTTGGAGATGTCGGAGACCCAGTACTTC | CASSLEMSETQYF
TRBJ2-3 | NA | TRBV11-1 | NA | TGTGCCAGCAGCCAACAAAACACAGATACGCAGTATTTT | CASSQQNTDTQYF
TRBJ1-2 | NA | TRBV27 | NA | TGTGCCAGCAGTTTACACCCTGACTATGGCTACACCTTC | CASSLHPDYGYTF
TRBJ2-4 | NA | TRBV7-9 | few | TGTGCCAGCAGCTTAGGTACGCAATTCAAAAACATTCAGTACTTC | CASSLGTQFKNIQYF
TRBJ1-1 | NA | TRBV28 | NA | TGTGCCAGCAGTTTCGCCGGATTGAACACTGAAGCTTTCTTT | CASSFAGLNTEAFF
TRBJ1-6 | NA | TRBV7-8 | once | TGTGCCAGCAGCTTAGGGAGGACGACGAATTCACCCCTCCACTTT | CASSLGRTTNSPLHF
TRBJ1-1 | NA | TRBV7-8 | NA | TGTGCCAGCAGCTTAGAGTGGCAAGGCACTGAAGCTTTCTTT | CASSLEWQGTEAFF
TRBJ2-3 | TRBD1 | TRBV5-1 | NA | TGCGCCACCCAACTGGGGGACAGGGACACAGATACGCAGTATTTT | CATQLGDRDTDTQYF
TRBJ2-3 | TRBD1 | TRBV28 | once | TGTGCCAGCAGGATTAGACAGGGCGGTTACACAGATACGCAGTATTTT | CASRIRQGGYTDTQYF
TRBJ2-3 | TRBD1 | TRBV5-1 | NA | TGCGCCAGCAGCTTGGAGGACAGGGGCACAGATACGCAGTATTTT | CASSLEDRGTDTQYF
TRBJ2-2 | TRBD1 | TRBV5-1 | NA | TGCGCCAGCAGCTTGGTAGGGGACAGCCATCGTGGCGGGGAGCTGTTTTTT | CASSLVGDSHRGGELFF
TRBJ1-1 | NA | TRBV7-3 | NA | TGTGCCAGCAGCTTAGGGCAGCACACTGAAGCTTTCTTT | CASSLGQHTEAFF
TRBJ2-7 | NA | TRBV5-3 | NA | TGTGCCAGAAGCTTCCGGGACCCCAAGTTCTACGAGCAGTACTTC | CARSFRDPKFYEQYF
TRBJ1-6 | TRBD1 | TRBV5-4 | NA | TGTGCCAGCAGCAACTCTCAGGGGGCGCGTTCACCCCTCCACTTT | CASSNSQGARSPLHF
TRBJ2-1 | NA | TRBV9 | NA | TGTGCCAGCAGCGTAGACAGGGCCGGCCACAATGAGCAGTTCTTC | CASSVDRAGHNEQFF
TRBJ2-1 | NA | TRBV7-2 | NA | TGTGCCAGCAGCTTAGGGGTTTCCAATGAGCAGTTCTTC | CASSLGVSNEQFF
TRBJ1-5 | NA | TRBV2 | NA | TGTGCCAGCAGTACTCAAAGTGTGCCTCTTAGGCCCCAGCATTTT | CASSTQSVPLRPQHF
TRBJ2-7 | NA | TRBV5-1 | NA | TGCGCCAGCAGCTTGGCCCCTAGGGGTTTCTACGAGCAGTACTTC | CASSLAPRGFYEQYF
TRBJ2-7 | TRBD1 | TRBV7-9 | many | TGTGCCAGCAGCTTCGCGACAGGGAAAGGCTACGAGCAGTACTTC | CASSFATGKGYEQYF